The source of this TCR beta chain is a study of early T cells in non-severe SARS-CoV-2 infection. Overall study context: Unsorted whole-blood RNA was sequenced in bulk, leaving chains unpaired.

Tagging with unique molecular identifiers was applied to individual cDNA molecules. TCRdb called the 5' RACE reads again in MiXCR, with one record for every CDR3 protein. This table holds 60,000 to 65,000 distinct CDR3 sequences, 9.5% to 15% found once. In its sample, this clonotype was seen many times. Germline V CDR1 and CDR2: MGHRA, YSYEKL. The CDR3 consists of 16 residues. V gave up 3 bases and J gave up 6 bases; unmatched junction bases: 10. The origin of this receptor is an adult who was a healthcare worker with PCR-confirmed SARS-CoV-2 infection or an uninfected control (not recorded which). Sample: whole blood. V usage is TRBV4-1 and J usage is TRBJ1-4, with 7 bases identical to TRBD1. CDR3 amino acids: CASSHPGEGGDEKLFF. The CDR3 DNA is TGCGCCAGCAGCCACCCAGGAGAAGGGGGCGATGAAAAACTGTTTTTT.